This T cell receptor (beta chain) was identified during a study of early T cells in non-severe SARS-CoV-2 infection (dated by TCRdb to the early 2020s). About the full investigation: TCR sequencing used bulk RNA from unsorted whole blood, so alpha and beta chains could not be paired. Results the study describes overall, beyond this receptor: Matching against VDJdb was skewed toward anti-spike CD8 responses, likely underestimated virus-specific expansions, and missed private and CD4 specificities.

This was a case-control study nested in a cohort of healthcare workers in London, UK, who had nasopharyngeal swab PCR tests and blood samples taken every week. Healthcare workers were recruited between 23 and 31 March 2020, during the week of the UK lockdown, and were followed weekly for up to roughly 15 weeks. V is reduced by 0 bases and J by 6 bases, leaving a spacing of 12 bases between them. From the cysteine up to the phenylalanine, the CDR3 has a length of 14 residues. Just the 42-base CDR3 DNA is kept, in frame starting at base 1. As encoded in the germline V gene, CDR1 is LGHNA while CDR2 is YSLEER. This clonotype occurred many times. Its antigen has not been determined. Base qualities were left out, and no much larger clone turns up one base away. The protocol used for the library was 5' RACE. Sequencing used a NextSeq 500. In the TCR library protocol, unique molecular identifiers were attached to individual cDNA molecules to correct for PCR bias and sequencing error. TCR alpha and beta chains were both sequenced, and the abundances of alpha and beta sequences in each sample were closely correlated with each other. Concerning the study's data processing: V gene, J gene and CDR3 annotation of TCR sequences was performed with Decombinator V4. TCRs were defined as expanded if a significant change between any two time points was detected under a Poisson model with p below 0.0001. TCR abundances were normalised to the total number of TCRs sequenced in each sample and reported as counts per million. TRAV1-2 paired with TRAJ12, TRAJ20 or TRAJ33 defined MAIT TCRs, while TRAV10 paired with TRAJ18 defined iNKT TCRs. VDJdb, accessed 1 November 2021, was searched for CMV, EBV and SARS-CoV-2 annotated TCRs, with TCRs annotated for multiple antigens excluded. Through fastp at Q25 and MiXCR, TCRdb rebuilt clones from the public reads, retaining in-frame beta chains. All rows with the same CDR3 protein become a single entry with the most common DNA and genes. TCRdb, not the authors, supplied the V and J calls. This sample has about 48,000 distinct CDR3 sequences in its table, and approximately 5.7% of those were observed once. Together, the top ten hold approximately 6.9% of the sample.

The sample here was whole blood, taken at baseline. This TCR was recovered from an adult who was a healthcare worker with PCR-confirmed SARS-CoV-2 infection or an uninfected control (not recorded which). The receptor chain draws on TRBV4-3 and TRBJ2-7; the D gene is unclear. The bases are TGCGCCAGCAGCCAAGATCTCGGCACAGTCGAGCAGTACTTC. This codes for CASSQDLGTVEQYF.